This T cell receptor beta chain originates from a study of identical twins. Study-wide results and caveats: Not following the same donors, the study drew its conclusions from cross-sectional statistical analysis.

TCRdb re-called the 5' RACE reads with MiXCR, one entry per CDR3 protein. The sample shows a few hundred thousand distinct CDR3 sequences, roughly 24% of them seen only once. This clonotype was observed a handful of times. Its antigen is unknown. After removal of 10 bases from V and 7 bases from J, the junction contained 5 bases not matched to a gene. This CDR3 region has 13 residues. The data were also submitted as part of a second study, on T cells expressing NK-cell markers.

Sequencing was carried out using CD4+ T cells sorted from blood. This sequence joins TRBV12-3 or TRBV12-4 and TRBJ2-1, with 12 bases aligning to TRBD2. This receptor was taken from a woman younger than 35 in good health. The CDR3 coding sequence is TGTGCCACTGGACTAGCGGGGCGAAATGAGCAGTTCTTC. This sequence encodes CATGLAGRNEQFF.